This entry features one T cell receptor (beta chain) sequence. Libraries were prepared by immunoSEQ multiplex PCR; TCRdb keeps only in-frame clonotypes and omits some of them. The sample includes 100,000 to 150,000 clones, approximately 90% of them seen just once. These data originate in a study of blood T cell repertoires in COVID-19. The length of the CDR3 is 14 residues. Germline lookup yields CDR1 SGDLS and CDR2 YYNGEE. Trimming removed 0 bases from V and 2 bases from J, with 8 bases in between. The sequenced sample was peripheral blood. This TCR came from a man between 50 and 59 years old with acute or convalescent COVID-19. The rearrangement uses TRBV9 and TRBJ1-2; the D is unclear. The CDR3 sequence: CASSVGQANYGYTF. CDR3 nucleotides: TGTGCCAGCAGCGTAGGCCAGGCCAACTATGGCTACACCTTC.